This T cell receptor beta chain stems from a study of blood T cell repertoires in COVID-19. For the study at large: Samples representing acute and convalescent COVID-19 were sourced from the United States, Italy and Spain. Sources were T cells, B-cell-depleted T cells, or PBMCs; the material itself was cDNA or gDNA.

Profiling relied on immunoSEQ multiplex PCR, and the TCRdb table lists in-frame clones only, not all of them. The sample consists of 250,000 to 350,000 clones, 89% of them appearing once. Germline CDR1 LNHDA, CDR2 SQIVND (reference sequence). V shed 11 bases and J shed 3 bases, with 13 bases lying between them. This CDR3 has 12 residues. This TCR derives from a man aged 18 to 35 who had recovered from COVID-19. This rearrangement joins TRBV19 to TRBJ1-1; tentatively, D is TRBD1 (5 bases). Sample: peripheral blood. The CDR3: CAAGPRDTEAFF. The CDR3 DNA is TGTGCCGCGGGACCTCGGGACACTGAAGCTTTCTTT.